Listed below are T cell receptor beta chains from one sample, sequenced in a study of T cells in Graves' hyperthyroidism and ophthalmopathy. TCRdb called the multiplex PCR reads again in MiXCR, with one record for every CDR3 protein. The repertoire holds hundreds of thousands of distinct CDR3 sequences, around 20% seen once, with more than 30% in the top ten. Sequenced sample: blood. All receptors come from a man aged 25 to 40 with Graves' ophthalmopathy. Both conserved end residues are part of each CDR3. The D gene is left open where the match is weak. Size tells how often a clone was seen (once, few, many) or the class of an expanded clone, and some rows leave it out.

>TRBD2|TRBV28|TRBJ2-1|.
TGTGCCAGCAGTTTCCCCTCCCAGCGGGGAGGTGGCGATGAGCAGTTCTTC
CASSFPSQRGGGDEQFF
>TRBD1|TRBV4-2|TRBJ2-5|.
TGTGCCAGCAGCCAACGTACAGGGGTAGAGACCCAGTACTTC
CASSQRTGVETQYF
>.|TRBV24-1|TRBJ1-5|few
TGTGCCACCAGTGACCAACATAGTCAGCCCCAGCATTTT
CATSDQHSQPQHF
>TRBD2|TRBV11-2|TRBJ2-1|many
TGTGCCAGCAGCTTAGAGGCGGGAGTCGCAAATGAGCAGTTCTTC
CASSLEAGVANEQFF
>.|TRBV20-1|TRBJ1-1|few
TGCAGTGTCCACAATCCAGGGGTGAACACTGAAGCTTTCTTT
CSVHNPGVNTEAFF
>.|TRBV2|TRBJ1-1|.
TGTGCCAGCGGTGAAGCGGGGAGGGAAGCTTTCTTT
CASGEAGREAFF
>.|TRBV19|TRBJ2-3|.
TGTGCCAGTAGTTTTAGCCCCGGATCCGGGGGCGATACGCAGTATTTT
CASSFSPGSGGDTQYF
>TRBD2|TRBV4-2|TRBJ2-7|once
TGTGCCAGCAGCGAAGCGGCCCTAGCGGGGTACGAGCAGTACTTC
CASSEAALAGYEQYF
>TRBD1|TRBV27|TRBJ2-1|.
TGTGCCAGCAGGGGGACAGGGTACAATGAGCAGTTCTTC
CASRGTGYNEQFF
>.|TRBV20-1|TRBJ1-5|.
TGCAGTGCTAGCGGGTTGGACAGAGGGGTTGATCAGCCCCAGCATTTT
CSASGLDRGVDQPQHF
>.|TRBV7-2|TRBJ1-5|many
TGTGCCAGCAGCCTTAGAGGGGGGCCGAATAGCAATCAGCCCCAGCATTTT
CASSLRGGPNSNQPQHF
>.|TRBV3-1|TRBJ2-3|few
TGTGCCAGCAGCCCCGAGGACGGTTCACGCACAGATACGCAGTATTTT
CASSPEDGSRTDTQYF
>.|TRBV27|TRBJ2-1|.
TGTGCCAGCCGATGGTACAATGAGCAGTTCTTC
CASRWYNEQFF
>.|TRBV28|TRBJ2-5|.
TGTGCCAGCAGTTTAATCGCATCTCTCCAAGAGACCCAGTACTTC
CASSLIASLQETQYF
>.|TRBV27|TRBJ1-1|once
TGTGCCAGCAGTTCTGGACAGTCGAACACTGAAGCTTTCTTT
CASSSGQSNTEAFF
>.|TRBV5-6|TRBJ2-4|.
TGTGCCAGCAGCTCTCAACGCGATGGGGGCATTCAGTACTTC
CASSSQRDGGIQYF
>.|TRBV28|TRBJ2-5|.
TGTGCCTGGGGGATCCAAGAGACCCAGTACTTC
CAWGIQETQYF
>.|TRBV10-3|TRBJ1-1|once
TGTACCATCAGTGAGCGGAGGACTGAAGCTTTCTTT
CTISERRTEAFF
>TRBD1|TRBV5-1|TRBJ2-5|.
TGCGCCAGCAGCTTCCCCTTACAGGGGAGTCAAGAGACCCAGTACTTC
CASSFPLQGSQETQYF
>.|TRBV12-3/TRBV12-4|TRBJ1-6|few
TGTGCCAGCAGTTTTCCGGGACGGCCAAATTCACCCCTCCACTTT
CASSFPGRPNSPLHF
>.|TRBV2|TRBJ2-7|many
TGTGCCAGCAGTGAAGCCGACACCTACTACGAGCAGTACTTC
CASSEADTYYEQYF
>TRBD2|TRBV28|TRBJ2-7|many
TGTGCCAGCAGTGTAGCGGGTCCCTACGAGCAGTACTTC
CASSVAGPYEQYF
>TRBD2|TRBV9|TRBJ2-2|few
TGTGCCAGCAGTGTGACTAGCGGGAGTTTGGACACCGGGGAGCTGTTTTTT
CASSVTSGSLDTGELFF
>.|TRBV29-1|TRBJ1-1|many
TGCAGCGTTGTAGAGGCAGCAAATGAAGCTTTCTTT
CSVVEAANEAFF
>.|TRBV2|TRBJ1-2|many
TGTGCCAGCAGGAAGGGTACCAACTATGGCTACACCTTC
CASRKGTNYGYTF
>.|TRBV20-1|TRBJ2-3|.
TGCAGTGCCCCGGGCCTGTCAGATACGCAGTATTTT
CSAPGLSDTQYF
>.|TRBV5-1|TRBJ2-5|.
TGCGCCAACAGCTTGGAGGAGGGAACAGAGACCCAGTACTTC
CANSLEEGTETQYF
>TRBD1|TRBV5-1|TRBJ1-4|.
TGCGCCAGCAGCCCGGCCGGGACAGGGGGAGATGAAAAACTGTTTTTT
CASSPAGTGGDEKLFF
>TRBD1|TRBV28|TRBJ1-2|many
TGTGCCAGCAGATCGGGACAGGACTATGGCTACACCTTC
CASRSGQDYGYTF
>.|TRBV2|TRBJ2-2|many
TGTGCCAGCAGAAACGGGAGAGGTTCGCGGGGCACCGGGGAGCTGTTTTTT
CASRNGRGSRGTGELFF
>.|TRBV10-3|TRBJ2-1|.
TGTGCCATCAGTGAAAAAAGCCTTAGCTCCTACAATGAGCAGTTCTTC
CAISEKSLSSYNEQFF
>.|TRBV5-6|TRBJ2-5|.
TGTGCCAGCAGCCGTCGATGGGGAGAGACCCAGTACTTC
CASSRRWGETQYF
>.|TRBV19|TRBJ1-5|.
TGTGCCAGTACGCAAGGATGGAATAGCAATCAGCCCCAGCATTTT
CASTQGWNSNQPQHF
>TRBD1|TRBV27|TRBJ2-7|few
TGTGCCAGCACCATGCGCCGGGACAGGCCTTACGAGCAGTACTTC
CASTMRRDRPYEQYF
>TRBD1|TRBV7-2|TRBJ2-2|few
TGTGCCAGCAGCTCCCTCCGGGACAGATTCACCGGGGAGCTGTTTTTT
CASSSLRDRFTGELFF
>.|TRBV20-1|TRBJ2-3|few
TGCAGTGCTAGAAGGGCGGAAACAGATACGCAGTATTTT
CSARRAETDTQYF
>.|TRBV5-1|TRBJ2-7|many
TGCGCCAGCAGCTTGGTTGACTCTCTCGAGCAGTACTTC
CASSLVDSLEQYF
>TRBD2|TRBV5-8|TRBJ2-5|.
TGTGCCAGCAGGACTAGCGGGACGTCCGGCCAAGAGACCCAGTACTTC
CASRTSGTSGQETQYF
>TRBD1|TRBV5-8|TRBJ2-3|many
TGTGCCAGCAGCGCCGGGGACAGAAGCACAGATACGCAGTATTTT
CASSAGDRSTDTQYF
>TRBD1|TRBV29-1|TRBJ2-1|.
TGCAGCGTTATGGGGGACAGGGGGAACAGAGGTGAGCAGTTCTTC
CSVMGDRGNRGEQFF
>TRBD2|TRBV2|TRBJ2-3|few
TGTGCCAGCATGCGGGGAGGGGTAGATACGCAGTATTTT
CASMRGGVDTQYF
>.|TRBV2|TRBJ2-6|few
TGTGCCAGCAGTGGTTTAAGGCTCGGGGCCAACGTCCTGACTTTC
CASSGLRLGANVLTF
>.|TRBV28|TRBJ1-1|.
TGTGCCAGTACGAGCAGGAACACTGAAGCTTTCTTT
CASTSRNTEAFF
>TRBD1|TRBV30|TRBJ2-7|many
TGTGCCTGGAGTGCAATTGGACAGGGGAACGAGCAGTACTTC
CAWSAIGQGNEQYF
>TRBD1|TRBV28|TRBJ1-2|.
TGTGCCAGCAGTCCGGGGACAGGGTTTAGATATGGCTACACCTTC
CASSPGTGFRYGYTF
>TRBD1|TRBV3-1|TRBJ2-7|many
TGTGCCAGCAGCCAACCCAAGGAGACAGGGGACTCCTACGAGCAGTACTTC
CASSQPKETGDSYEQYF
>.|TRBV20-1|TRBJ1-1|many
TGCAGCACCGGGGGGGGGAACACTGAAGCTTTCTTT
CSTGGGNTEAFF
>.|TRBV4-3|TRBJ2-3|many
TGCGCCAGCAGCCAAGACGGGAGTAGCACAGATACGCAGTATTTT
CASSQDGSSTDTQYF
>.|TRBV28|TRBJ1-1|many
TGTGCCAGCAGCTCCAGGGTGGAGGAAGCTTTCTTT
CASSSRVEEAFF
>TRBD1|TRBV20-1|TRBJ2-5|few
TGCAGTGCTACCGGGACAGGGGGTGTAGAGACCCAGTACTTC
CSATGTGGVETQYF
>.|TRBV28|TRBJ2-3|many
TGTGCCAGCAGCCCCCCGACATCTAGGACAGATACGCAGTATTTT
CASSPPTSRTDTQYF
>TRBD1|TRBV12-3/TRBV12-4|TRBJ2-7|many
TGTGCCAGCAGTTCCTACAGGGGATCCTACGAGCAGTACTTC
CASSSYRGSYEQYF
>.|TRBV20-1|TRBJ2-2|.
TGCAGTGCTAGACCGGGATCGAACACCGGGGAGCTGTTTTTT
CSARPGSNTGELFF
>TRBD1|TRBV18|TRBJ2-1|few
TGTGCCAGCTCACCGGAAGACAGGGCCAGCCTCAATGAGCAGTTCTTC
CASSPEDRASLNEQFF
>TRBD2|TRBV28|TRBJ2-7|many
TGTGCCAGCGATTCCGGGGGGGCAGAGTCCTACGAGCAGTACTTC
CASDSGGAESYEQYF
>.|TRBV3-1|TRBJ2-7|many
TGTGCCAGCAGCCAAGAGTATGGCGGGACTCGATCCTACGAGCAGTACTTC
CASSQEYGGTRSYEQYF
>.|TRBV20-1|TRBJ2-5|.
TGCAGTGCTATACCACAAGAGACCCAGTACTTC
CSAIPQETQYF